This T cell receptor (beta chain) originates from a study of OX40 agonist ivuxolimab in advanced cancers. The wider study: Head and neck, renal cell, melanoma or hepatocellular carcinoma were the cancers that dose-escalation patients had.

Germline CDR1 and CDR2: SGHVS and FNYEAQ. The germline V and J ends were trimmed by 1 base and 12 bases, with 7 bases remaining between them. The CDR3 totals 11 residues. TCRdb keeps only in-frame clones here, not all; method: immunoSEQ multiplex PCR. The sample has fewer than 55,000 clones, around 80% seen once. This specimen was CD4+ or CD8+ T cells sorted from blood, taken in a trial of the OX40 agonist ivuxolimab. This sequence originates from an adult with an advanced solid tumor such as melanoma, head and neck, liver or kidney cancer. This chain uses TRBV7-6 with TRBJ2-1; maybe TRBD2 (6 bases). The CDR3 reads CASSLGRGQFF. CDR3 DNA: TGTGCCAGCAGCTTAGGGAGGGGGCAGTTCTTC.